What follows are 19 T cell receptor beta chains derived from one specimen sequenced in a study of cytomegalovirus exposure and HLA in healthy donors. The PCR used 60 Vbeta and 13 Jbeta primers. Sequencing used immunoSEQ multiplex PCR; TCRdb keeps in-frame clones, though not all of them. The table includes over 120,000 clones, 70% to 80% detected once. The material sequenced was PBMCs. Receptor source: a woman younger than 30 in good health and CMV-seropositive.

As concerns this clone: The sample carries other DNA sequences with the same CDR3. This rearrangement joins TRBV14 to TRBJ2-7, with D possibly TRBD1 on 5 matching bases. The CDR3 runs to 14 residues. The V and J ends lost 6 bases and 3 bases respectively, with 15 bases between them. Germline V CDR1 and CDR2: SGHDN, FVKESK. The CDR3 sequence is CASSSHKGHYEQYF. The CDR3 DNA sequence: TGTGCCAGCAGTTCACATAAGGGGCACTACGAGCAGTACTTC.

In nucleotides, the CDR3 is TGCGCCAGCAGCTTGAACTCACCTGGAAACACCATATATTTT. Protein sequence: CASSLNSPGNTIYF. The chain employs TRBV5-1 and TRBJ1-3; D is unclear. V dropped 1 base and J dropped 2 bases, with 7 bases sitting between them. Germline CDR1 is SGHRS and CDR2 is YFSETQ. The CDR3 length is 14 residues.

This sequence joins TRBV6-5 and TRBJ1-1; D unclear. This CDR3 has 15 amino acids. Germline loops: CDR1 MNHEY, CDR2 SVGAGI. V was trimmed by 8 bases and J by 4 bases, leaving 20 bases between them. CDR3 bases: TGTGCCAGCGGAACGGATGGAGGGAAAGGCACTGAAGCTTTCTTT. Its protein is CASGTDGGKGTEAFF.

This clone came up a few times. The chain links TRBV28 to TRBJ1-5, with a possible D match to TRBD1 (6 bases). CDR1 is MDHEN, CDR2 SYDVKM, per germline. Trimming removed 1 base at V and 7 bases at J, with 11 bases between. CDR3 size: 14 residues. In DNA form, the CDR3 reads TGTGCCAGCAGTTTATTCACAGGGAGCCAGCCCCAGCATTTT. This sequence encodes CASSLFTGSQPQHF.

The rearrangement links TRBV11-3 to TRBJ2-6; 9 bases match TRBD2. Trimming cost V 1 base and J 3 bases; bases outside gene matches: 4. This CDR3 contains 17 residues. Germline V lookup: CDR1 SGHNT, CDR2 YENEEA. The CDR3 DNA follows: TGTGCCAGCAGCTTAGGTAGCGGGGGATATGGGGCCAACGTCCTGACTTTC. This gives the protein CASSLGSGGYGANVLTF.

V is TRBV6-1 and J is TRBJ2-7, with D maybe TRBD1 (6 bases). Per the germline V gene, CDR1 is MNHNS and CDR2 is SASEGT. The CDR3 runs to 13 residues. V was clipped by 2 bases and J by 5 bases, with 10 bases between them. The CDR3 DNA sequence: TGTGCCAGCAGTGAACTACAGGGCGACGAGCAGTACTTC. Protein sequence: CASSELQGDEQYF.

The gene calls are TRBV6-5 and TRBJ1-2; D gene ambiguous. CDR1 is MNHEY, CDR2 SVGAGI, per germline. V lost 4 bases and J 6 bases, leaving 12 bases between the germline ends. This CDR3 spans 13 amino acids. DNA for the CDR3: TGTGCCAGCAGTTGGAGAGGGAAGAATGGCTACACCTTC. Its protein product is CASSWRGKNGYTF.

Worth noting for this clone: Other DNA sequences in this specimen translate into the identical CDR3. J is TRBJ2-2 and V is TRBV5-1, with a weak D call TRBD1 (6 bases). Between the trimmed V and J ends, which lost 5 bases and 1 base, there was a span of 12 bases. CDR1 is SGHRS, CDR2 YFSETQ, per germline. This CDR3 is 15 amino acids long. CDR3 sequence: CASRSWTENTGELFF. CDR3 sequence (DNA): TGCGCCAGCAGGTCGTGGACAGAGAACACCGGGGAGCTGTTTTTT.

This chain connects TRBV19 to TRBJ1-4, with D possibly TRBD1 on 5 matching bases. CDR3 size: 15 residues. The V gene lost 3 bases and the J gene lost 7 bases, with 15 bases spanning the gap. The germline V gene has CDR1 LNHDA and CDR2 SQIVND (reference sequence). In DNA, the CDR3 is TGTGCCAGTAGTATCCCGGGAGTTGGGGGTGAAAAACTGTTTTTT. Translated, it gives CASSIPGVGGEKLFF.

This clone was seen more than once but under ten times. The gene calls are TRBV7-8 and TRBJ2-5, with D unclear. This CDR3 has 13 amino acids. Deletions cut 3 bases from V and 5 bases from J, with 10 bases between. Germline CDR1 reads SGHVS; CDR2 reads FQNEAQ. DNA for the CDR3: TGTGCCAGCAGCTTTACTGGGCCGGAGACCCAGTACTTC. Its protein is CASSFTGPETQYF.

V is TRBV7-6 and J is TRBJ2-3; D is unclear. The V end lost 1 base, the J end lost 2 bases, and 10 bases lay between the germline ends. Germline CDR1 and CDR2: SGHVS and FNYEAQ. CDR3 length equals 15 residues. The CDR3 DNA sequence: TGTGCCAGCAGCTTAGGCAGTAGCTTCACAGATACGCAGTATTTT. It translates to CASSLGSSFTDTQYF.

CDR3 sequence: CASSLGQESGYTF. In DNA form, the CDR3 reads TGTGCCAGCAGCTTAGGTCAGGAAAGTGGCTACACCTTC. J is TRBJ1-2 and V is TRBV7-9; D ambiguous. This CDR3 contains 13 residues. Per the germline V gene, CDR1 is SEHNR and CDR2 is FQNEAQ (reference sequence). V dropped 1 base and J dropped 7 bases, with 10 bases sitting between them.

This rearrangement joins TRBV28 to TRBJ1-1, with a tentative D call TRBD1 (5 bases). The length of the CDR3 is 11 residues. The germline CDR1 and CDR2 sequences are MDHEN and SYDVKM. V was pared by 8 bases and J by 3 bases, with 7 bases between. The CDR3, as DNA: TGTGCCAGCCGGGGGGACACTGAAGCTTTCTTT. Translation: CASRGDTEAFF.

The V gene is TRBV6-1, the J gene TRBJ1-6; D call uncertain. CDR3 length: 12 residues. V shed 8 bases and J shed 7 bases, with 9 bases lying between them. CDR1 is MNHNS and CDR2 is SASEGT in the germline V gene. The CDR3 sequence: CASGLGNSPLHF. The CDR3 DNA sequence: TGTGCCAGCGGACTAGGGAATTCACCCCTCCACTTT.

J is TRBJ1-2 and V is TRBV5-1; TRBD1 matches at 8 bases. The J segment lost 3 bases and the V segment lost 5 bases, leaving 6 bases of the junction unmatched. CDR3 length: 14 amino acids. Germline CDR1 is SGHRS and CDR2 is YFSETQ. The CDR3 DNA follows: TGCGCCAGCAGGCCAGGGGGCAGTGACTATGGCTACACCTTC. It encodes CASRPGGSDYGYTF.

This rearrangement joins TRBV28 to TRBJ1-2; D gene uncertain. The V end was cut by 6 bases, the J end by 5 bases, with 25 bases between. Germline CDR1 MDHEN, CDR2 SYDVKM. The CDR3 consists of 17 residues. The CDR3 DNA sequence: TGTGCCAGCAGCCGGCGGTCTCATTCGGGCGCGGGTTATGGCTACACCTTC. Its protein product is CASSRRSHSGAGYGYTF.

The chain links TRBV19 to TRBJ1-1; the D gene is possibly TRBD1 (6 bases). From germline, CDR1 is LNHDA and CDR2 SQIVND (reference sequence). Deletions cut 6 bases from V and 2 bases from J, with 19 bases between. CDR3 size: 16 residues. DNA of the CDR3: TGTGCCAGTAGACCCCTACAGGGTCTAGGAAACACTGAAGCTTTCTTT. This codes for CASRPLQGLGNTEAFF.

The V gene is TRBV10-3, the J gene TRBJ1-2; D perhaps matches TRBD1 (6 bases). Per the germline V gene, CDR1 is ENHRY and CDR2 is SYGVKD. CDR3 length: 15 amino acids. Trimming shortened V by 10 bases and J by 2 bases, and 20 bases separated the two germline ends. In nucleotides, the CDR3 is TGTGCCAACCACAGGGCCGAGTTATCGAACTATGGCTACACCTTC. Its translation is CANHRAELSNYGYTF.

The V call is TRBV4-1, the J call TRBJ2-2; D is undetermined. CDR1 is MGHRA, CDR2 YSYEKL, per germline. V dropped 1 base and J dropped 7 bases, with 19 bases sitting between them. CDR3 size: 17 residues. As DNA, the CDR3 is TGCGCCAGCAGCCAAGGCCCCAAACCCTTCGATAGCGGGGAGCTGTTTTTT. This translates into CASSQGPKPFDSGELFF.